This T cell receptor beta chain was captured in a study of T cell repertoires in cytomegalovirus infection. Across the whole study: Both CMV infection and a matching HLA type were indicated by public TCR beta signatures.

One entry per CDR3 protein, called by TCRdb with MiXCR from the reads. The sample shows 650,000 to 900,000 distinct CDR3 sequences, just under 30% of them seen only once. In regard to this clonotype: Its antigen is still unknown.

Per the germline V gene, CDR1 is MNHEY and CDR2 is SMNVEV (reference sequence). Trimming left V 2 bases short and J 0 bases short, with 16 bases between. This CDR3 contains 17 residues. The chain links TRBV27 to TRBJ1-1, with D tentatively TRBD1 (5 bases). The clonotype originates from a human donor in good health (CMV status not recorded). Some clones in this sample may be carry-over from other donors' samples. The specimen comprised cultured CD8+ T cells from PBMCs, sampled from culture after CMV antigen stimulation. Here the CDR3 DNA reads TGTGCCAGCAGTTTACAGTCCTTTGACAGTCTGAACACTGAAGCTTTCTTT. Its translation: CASSLQSFDSLNTEAFF.